The 25 T cell receptor beta chains in this list originate from one sample, sequenced in a study of shared clonotypes between healthy human individuals (dated by TCRdb to between 2020 and 2021). The library came from the immunoSEQ multiplex PCR assay. TCRdb took this table from immuneACCESS and kept in-frame rearrangements with V and J called. Such tables lack part of the clones; where checked against another copy, unresolved V genes explain under half of the gap, and the rest is unexplained. In this sample the table shows 450,000 to 500,000 clones, about three quarters of which occur a single time. The ten largest clones represent over 10% of the sample. The specimen was PBMCs. These receptors were collected from a woman aged 40 to 50 in good health. Some clones in this sample may be carry-over from other donors' samples.

The rearrangement joins TRBV6-4 to TRBJ2-1, with 13 bases identical to TRBD2. The CDR3 covers 15 residues. Germline trimming cut 5 bases from V and 7 bases from J; bases unmatched to any gene: 5. Germline CDR1 MRHNA, CDR2 SNTAGT. CDR3 DNA sequence: TGTGCCAGCAGTCGGACTAGCGGGAGTGTGAATGAGCAGTTCTTC. It codes for CASSRTSGSVNEQFF.

CDR3 protein: CASSKGLGAEAFF. DNA of the CDR3: TGTGCCAGCAGCAAGGGCCTTGGGGCTGAAGCTTTCTTT. The J gene is TRBJ1-1, the V gene TRBV11-3; D is undetermined. The CDR3 loop spans 13 amino acids. The V gene lost 5 bases and the J gene lost 6 bases, with 13 bases spanning the gap. Germline-derived CDR1 and CDR2 are SGHNT and YENEEA.

Written as DNA, the CDR3 is TGTGCCAGCAGTTTATCCGCCGCCGTGGTTTCGAAGACCCAGTACTTC. It yields the protein CASSLSAAVVSKTQYF. The chain employs TRBV27 and TRBJ2-5; D not certain. The CDR3 consists of 16 residues. Trimming pared 0 bases from V and 6 bases from J, leaving 17 bases between. Germline CDR1 is MNHEY and CDR2 is SMNVEV (reference sequence).

A single count supports this clone. A read error is likely here: a far larger clone is one base away. The chain carries TRBV29-1 and TRBJ1-2, with a weak D call TRBD1 (5 bases). The germline V and J ends were trimmed by 7 bases and 1 base, with 13 bases remaining between them. The CDR3 is made up of 13 amino acids. Germline assignment: CDR1 SQVTM and CDR2 ANQGSEA. For the CDR3, the DNA is TGCAGCGCCGGGGCAGATTTTAACTATGGCTACACCTTC. Its translation: CSAGADFNYGYTF.

A note on this clone: This sample includes further DNA sequences coding for the same CDR3. The chain employs TRBV28 and TRBJ2-1, with TRBD2 matching 9 bases. Looked up from germline, CDR1 is MDHEN and CDR2 is SYDVKM. The CDR3 length is 16 residues. V was pared by 6 bases and J by 0 bases, with 6 bases of the junction left unmatched. CDR3 DNA sequence: TGTGCCAGCAGCCCGACTAGCGGAGGCTCCTACAATGAGCAGTTCTTC. This codes for CASSPTSGGSYNEQFF.

Remarks on this clone: A far larger clone is only one base removed, so a read error is likely. The CDR3 carries no conserved terminal phenylalanine or tryptophan, so it likely arises from a read error. V is TRBV18 and J is TRBJ2-7; D call uncertain. The length of the CDR3 is 14 residues. Per the germline V gene, CDR1 is KGHSH and CDR2 is LQKENI. V gave up 0 bases and J gave up 3 bases, with 9 bases separating them. The CDR3 region is CASSPPGFLYEQYL. The CDR3 nucleotides are TGTGCCAGCTCACCACCGGGTTTCCTCTACGAGCAGTACCTC.

This clone was observed at least ten times. The chain has TRBV5-4 and TRBJ1-1; 10 nucleotides match TRBD1. Germline V gene lookup returns CDR1 SGHNT and CDR2 YYREEE (reference sequence). The CDR3 is 14 amino acids. The trim removed 3 bases at V and 7 bases at J, leaving 6 bases unmatched. CDR3 sequence reads: CASSSRTGGGEAFF. In nucleotides, the CDR3 is TGTGCCAGCAGCTCCCGGACAGGGGGAGGTGAAGCTTTCTTT.

The chain recombines TRBV7-9 with TRBJ2-1; tentatively, D is TRBD2 (5 bases). The length of the CDR3 is 13 residues. The germline V gene encodes CDR1 SEHNR and CDR2 FQNEAQ (reference sequence). V lost 7 bases and J 8 bases, leaving 15 bases between the germline ends. The CDR3 loop is CASTPWERDEQFF. The CDR3, as DNA: TGTGCCAGCACCCCCTGGGAGAGGGATGAGCAGTTCTTC.

This clone was found a few times. The chain links TRBV18 to TRBJ1-3; 8 bases are shared with TRBD1. The CDR3 is 17 amino acids. Germline V gene sequence: CDR1 KGHSH, CDR2 LQKENI. The ends lost 3 bases at V and 1 base at J; junction bases unmatched: 8. CDR3 nucleotides: TGTGCCAGCTCACCGCAAGCTTACAGGGGGTCTGGAAACACCATATATTTT. Translating gives CASSPQAYRGSGNTIYF. Filled out from reference TRBV18 and TRBJ1-3, the complete variable domain reads NAGVMQNPRHLVRRRGQEARLRCSPMKGHSHVYWYRQLPEEGLKFMVYLQKENIIDESGMPKERFSAEFPKEGPSILRIQQVVRGDSAAYFCASSPQAYRGSGNTIYFGEGSWLTVV.

The gene calls are TRBV18 and TRBJ1-1, with no clear D. V lost 5 bases and J 0 bases, leaving 7 bases between the germline ends. This CDR3 is built from 13 residues. CDR1 is KGHSH and CDR2 is LQKENI in the germline V gene. The CDR3 region is CASSGELNTEAFF. As DNA, the CDR3 is TGTGCCAGCTCAGGGGAGTTGAACACTGAAGCTTTCTTT.

This clone has only one observation. This rearrangement joins TRBV18 to TRBJ2-1; weak D call: TRBD2 (5 bases). The CDR3 is 13 amino acids. Trimming stripped 6 bases from V and 8 bases from J, with 14 bases between. CDR1 is KGHSH, CDR2 LQKENI, per germline. The CDR3 region has the DNA TGTGCCAGCTCTCGGGCCGTGGACTATGAGCAGTTCTTC. It yields the protein CASSRAVDYEQFF.

V gene TRBV19 combines with J gene TRBJ2-1, with 8 bases that match TRBD1. CDR3 size: 14 residues. Per the germline V gene, CDR1 is LNHDA and CDR2 is SQIVND (reference sequence). V was clipped by 9 bases and J by 4 bases; unmatched bases: 8. CDR3 DNA sequence: TGTGCCAGCGGACAGGGCAACGAATACAATGAGCAGTTCTTC. Amino acid sequence: CASGQGNEYNEQFF.

This clone was recorded a few times. The CDR3: CASSSAYGYTF. CDR3 nucleotide sequence: TGTGCCAGCAGCTCCGCCTATGGCTACACCTTC. The chain uses TRBV2 and TRBJ1-2; D remains unclear. Trimming took off 6 bases at V and 4 bases at J, with 6 bases between the two ends. The CDR3 contains 11 residues. In germline, CDR1 is SNHLY, CDR2 FYNNEI.

V gene TRBV5-5 combines with J gene TRBJ2-7, with 10 positions matching TRBD2. This CDR3 is 14 amino acids long. After removal of 7 bases from V and 7 bases from J, the junction contained 11 bases not matched to a gene. Germline CDR1 SGHKS, CDR2 YYEKEE (reference sequence). In DNA, the CDR3 is TGTGCCAGCGGGCTAGCGGGAGACCACTGGGAGCAGTACTTC. Amino acids: CASGLAGDHWEQYF. Using reference TRBV5-5 and TRBJ2-7 for the parts outside the CDR3, the full variable domain is DAGVTQSPTHLIKTRGQQVTLRCSPISGHKSVSWYQQVLGQGPQFIFQYYEKEERGRGNFPDRFSARQFPNYSSELNVNALLLGDSALYLCASGLAGDHWEQYFGPGTRLTVT.

This clone was counted a single time. The chain is built from TRBV20-1 and TRBJ2-7; 7 positions match TRBD1. This CDR3 comprises 11 residues. The J segment lost 5 bases and the V segment lost 6 bases, leaving 4 bases of the junction unmatched. Germline V gives CDR1 DFQATT, CDR2 SNEGSKA (reference sequence). The CDR3 DNA reads as TGCAGTGCGACTACAGGGGACGAGCAGTACTTC. Translated: CSATTGDEQYF.

The chain joins TRBV5-1 to TRBJ2-1; 11 nucleotides match TRBD2. The V gene end was trimmed by 4 bases and the J gene end by 5 bases; junction bases not matched to a gene: 5. Germline CDR1 reads SGHRS; CDR2 reads YFSETQ. The CDR3 runs to 15 residues. As DNA, the CDR3 is TGCGCCAGCAGCACTAGCGGGAGTTATAACAATGAGCAGTTCTTC. Translating gives CASSTSGSYNNEQFF.

This clone showed up just once. The chain employs TRBV30 and TRBJ2-1; possible D gene TRBD1, 6 bases. Germline CDR1 reads GTSNPN; CDR2 reads SVGIG (reference sequence). The CDR3 has 14 amino acids. Trimming shortened V by 0 bases and J by 6 bases, and 12 bases separated the two germline ends. The CDR3 protein is CAWSVGQPTNEQFF. In DNA, the CDR3 is TGTGCCTGGAGTGTTGGACAGCCGACCAATGAGCAGTTCTTC.

As to this clone: This may stem from a read error, because a much larger clone lies one nucleotide away. Other DNA sequences within the sample encode an identical CDR3. This chain uses TRBV29-1 with TRBJ1-5; TRBD1 is a possible D gene (5 bases). The V gene's germline CDR1 is SQVTM and CDR2 ANQGSEA. This CDR3 spans 13 amino acids. The CDR3 DNA reads as TGCAGCGTTGTATGGGGGGAGTCTCAGCCTCAGCATTTT. Protein sequence: CSVVWGESQPQHF.

The V call is TRBV2, the J call TRBJ1-1; the D is unclear. Trimming pared 1 base from V and 7 bases from J, leaving 10 bases between. CDR3 size: 13 residues. CDR1 is SNHLY, CDR2 FYNNEI, per germline. The CDR3 DNA is TGTGCCAGCAGTGAAGTGTTAGGGCTTGAAGCTTTCTTT. Translated, it gives CASSEVLGLEAFF. Drawing the rest from reference TRBV2 and TRBJ1-1, the complete variable domain is EPEVTQTPSHQVTQMGQEVILRCVPISNHLYFYWYRQILGQKVEFLVSFYNNEISEKSEIFDDQFSVERPDGSNFTLKIRSTKLEDSAMYFCASSEVLGLEAFFGQGTRLTVV.

The CDR3 bases are TGTGCCAGCAGCGAAGGACTAGCGGGAGGGCCAGATACGCAGTATTTT. Translation gives CASSEGLAGGPDTQYF. The chain couples TRBV11-3 to TRBJ2-3, with 15 bases aligning to TRBD2. Germline CDR1 and CDR2: SGHNT and YENEEA. CDR3 length: 16 amino acids. Losses at the gene ends were 5 bases for V and 4 bases for J; bases not matched to a gene: 4. Together with reference TRBV11-3 and TRBJ2-3, the CDR3 gives the full variable domain: EAGVVQSPRYKIIEKKQPVAFWCNPISGHNTLYWYLQNLGQGPELLIRYENEEAVDDSQLPKDRFSAERLKGVDSTLKIQPAELGDSAVYLCASSEGLAGGPDTQYFGPGTRLTVL.

The chain carries TRBV4-1 and TRBJ2-7; 9 positions match TRBD2. The CDR3 runs 16 residues. Germline V CDR1 and CDR2: MGHRA, YSYEKL. V shed 0 bases, J shed 3 bases, and the junction held 6 bases outside the gene matches. The CDR3 loop is CASSQDPREGYYEQYF. The CDR3 nucleotides read TGCGCCAGCAGCCAAGATCCGCGGGAGGGCTACTACGAGCAGTACTTC.

Concerning this clone: With a far larger clone one base away, a read error is the likely cause. The rearrangement uses TRBV4-1 and TRBJ2-1, with TRBD1 identical over 9 bases. CDR3 length: 17 amino acids. Germline assignment: CDR1 MGHRA and CDR2 YSYEKL. CDR3 in DNA: TGCGCCAGCAGCGGACAGGGGTCGTTGTCATCCTACAGTGAGCAGTTCTTC. Residues: CASSGQGSLSSYSEQFF.

The chain recombines TRBV18 with TRBJ1-2, with D perhaps matching TRBD1 (5 bases). The CDR3 is made up of 14 amino acids. Trimming shortened V by 1 base and J by 6 bases, and 12 bases separated the two germline ends. The germline V gene has CDR1 KGHSH and CDR2 LQKENI. The CDR3: CASSPLGGEDGYTF. DNA of the CDR3: TGTGCCAGCTCACCACTGGGGGGGGAGGATGGCTACACCTTC.

This rearrangement joins TRBV10-1 to TRBJ1-1; 9 positions match TRBD1. This CDR3 contains 14 residues. CDR1 is WNHNN, CDR2 SYGVQD, per germline (reference sequence). Trimming at V came to 6 bases and at J to 5 bases, leaving 7 bases not matched to a gene. The CDR3 sequence: CASREDRGETEAFF. The DNA of the CDR3 is TGCGCCAGCAGGGAGGACAGGGGTGAAACTGAAGCTTTCTTT.

In this sample, this clone turned up a few times. The chain employs TRBV7-9 and TRBJ2-1; TRBD1 is a possible D gene (7 bases). The germline gives CDR1 SEHNR, CDR2 FQNEAQ (reference sequence). The CDR3 runs to 13 residues. V dropped 4 bases and J dropped 9 bases, with 13 bases sitting between them. CDR3 in amino acids: CASSYPGGTEQFF. The CDR3 bases are TGTGCCAGCAGCTACCCAGGGGGGACTGAGCAGTTCTTC.